A single sample gave rise to the 30 T cell receptor beta chains below, sequenced in a study of identical twins. TCRdb recomputed calls from the 5' RACE reads with MiXCR, one row per CDR3 protein. This table holds approximately 530,000 distinct CDR3 sequences, under 25% found once. The data were also submitted as part of a second study, on yellow fever vaccine responses in identical twins.

Sequencing input: CD4+ T cells sorted from blood. The receptor source for this set is a young woman in good health.

This sequence joins TRBV6-1 and TRBJ1-5, with a tentative D call TRBD1 (5 bases). Germline CDR1 and CDR2: MNHNS and SASEGT. Trimming pared 0 bases from V and 9 bases from J, leaving 15 bases between. This CDR3 contains 15 residues. Written as DNA, the CDR3 is TGTGCCAGCAGTGAAGCAGGCCCCCTGGGGCCGCCCCAGCATTTT. Translated, it gives CASSEAGPLGPPQHF.

This clonotype was observed a few times. This chain links TRBV27 with TRBJ2-2; D could derive from TRBD1 or TRBD2 (5 bases each). V lost 4 bases and J lost 6, with 15 bases in between. The CDR3 totals 15 residues. CDR1 is MNHEY, CDR2 SMNVEV, per germline (reference sequence). CDR3: CASSSARDGAGELFF. As DNA, the CDR3 is TGTGCCAGCAGTTCCGCTAGGGACGGGGCCGGGGAGCTGTTTTTT.

The V and J genes are TRBV5-8 and TRBJ2-1; 7 nucleotides agree with TRBD1. CDR1 is SGHTS and CDR2 is YDEGEE in the germline V gene. Trimming cost V 0 bases and J 7 bases; bases outside gene matches: 7. This CDR3 has 15 residues. CDR3 DNA: TGTGCCAGCAGCTTGGGGCAGGGGGTTTGGAATGAGCAGTTCTTC. Protein: CASSLGQGVWNEQFF.

V gene TRBV5-5 combines with J gene TRBJ2-3, with D unclear. The CDR3 contains 14 residues. CDR1 and CDR2 from the germline V gene are SGHKS and YYEKEE (reference sequence). V lost 0 bases and J 1 base, leaving 6 bases between the germline ends. The chain's CDR3 is CASSLGHGTDTQYF. The CDR3, as DNA: TGTGCCAGCAGCTTGGGGCACGGCACAGATACGCAGTATTTT.

The chain carries TRBV12-3 or TRBV12-4 and TRBJ1-2; D possibly corresponds to TRBD1 (6 bases). This CDR3 has 17 residues. Between the trimmed V and J ends, which lost 5 bases and 2 bases, there was a span of 21 bases. The CDR3: CASSRNSGTRGNYGYTF. CDR3 in DNA: TGTGCCAGCAGTCGCAACTCTGGGACACGGGGGAACTATGGCTACACCTTC.

V and J are TRBV11-2 and TRBJ2-2; TRBD2 matches at 8 bases. There are 17 residues in the CDR3. The ends lost 2 bases at V and 1 base at J; junction bases unmatched: 6. Germline CDR1 and CDR2: SGHAT and FQNNGV. Here the CDR3 DNA reads TGTGCCAGCAGCTTATCTTACGGGGGGGTGAACACCGGGGAGCTGTTTTTT. Residues: CASSLSYGGVNTGELFF.

The table lists this clonotype with a few counts. The chain uses TRBV20-1 and TRBJ2-7, with 10 bases aligning to TRBD2. The V and J ends lost 6 bases and 4 bases, in that order; junction bases with no gene match: 9. The CDR3 extends over 14 amino acids. Germline V gene data show CDR1 as DFQATT and CDR2 as SNEGSKA (reference sequence). The CDR3 here is CSARPSGSGYEQYF. The CDR3 region has the DNA TGCAGTGCCAGGCCTAGCGGGAGCGGTTACGAGCAGTACTTC.

In its sample, this clonotype was seen many times. The chain uses TRBV24-1 and TRBJ2-3, with D possibly being TRBD2 (6 bases). Trimming took off 3 bases at V and 5 bases at J, with 14 bases between the two ends. The CDR3 covers 15 residues. Germline assignment: CDR1 KGHDR and CDR2 SFDVKD. The DNA of the CDR3 is TGTGCCACCAGTGATCCTAGTTGGGGAGGAGATACGCAGTATTTT. It translates to CATSDPSWGGDTQYF.

DNA of the CDR3: TGTGCCAGCAGTGATTACTGTCCCCTAGCGGCTAGCTCCTACGAGCAGTACGTC. Encoded protein: CASSDYCPLAASSYEQYV. The rearrangement links TRBV25-1 to TRBJ2-7; 7 nucleotides agree with TRBD2. Germline CDR1 is MGHDK and CDR2 is SYGVNS. The CDR3 is 18 residues long. With 3 bases clipped from V and 0 bases from J, the junction kept 14 bases outside the gene matches.

This clonotype was seen a few times. The CDR3 here is CASSSTQGSTEAFF. In DNA form, the CDR3 reads TGTGCCAGCAGCTCCACCCAGGGAAGCACTGAAGCTTTCTTT. The chain couples TRBV7-9 to TRBJ1-1; D possibly corresponds to TRBD1 (5 bases). Deletions cut 4 bases from V and 4 bases from J, with 13 bases between. Germline V gives CDR1 SEHNR, CDR2 FQNEAQ (reference sequence). This CDR3 spans 14 amino acids.

The V call is TRBV6-1, the J call TRBJ1-2; weak D call: TRBD1 (6 bases). The CDR3 totals 13 residues. The germline V and J ends were trimmed by 6 bases and 4 bases, with 12 bases remaining between them. Germline lookup yields CDR1 MNHNS and CDR2 SASEGT. CDR3 amino acids: CASSETGPYGYTF. The CDR3 region has the DNA TGTGCCAGCAGCGAAACAGGGCCCTATGGCTACACCTTC.

This clonotype was observed a few times. The V and J genes are TRBV20-1 and TRBJ2-3; unclear D gene. V dropped 0 bases and J dropped 2 bases, with 15 bases sitting between them. Germline V lookup: CDR1 DFQATT, CDR2 SNEGSKA (reference sequence). There are 16 residues in the CDR3. CDR3 sequence (DNA): TGCAGTGCTAGAGACCCAATCGATATGAACACAGATACGCAGTATTTT. Residues: CSARDPIDMNTDTQYF.

This clonotype was seen a handful of times. The chain joins TRBV7-2 to TRBJ1-1; D uncertain. Trimming left V 0 bases short and J 5 bases short, with 13 bases between. From germline, CDR1 is SGHTA and CDR2 FQGNSA. This CDR3 comprises 15 residues. The CDR3 sequence is CASSLARDGVTEAFF. The CDR3 DNA reads TGTGCCAGCAGCTTAGCGCGAGATGGGGTGACTGAAGCTTTCTTT.

The chain couples TRBV20-1 to TRBJ2-5; D is unresolved. V lost 6 bases and J lost 5, with 10 bases in between. The germline gives CDR1 DFQATT, CDR2 SNEGSKA (reference sequence). The CDR3 length is 11 residues. DNA for the CDR3: TGCAGTGCAAATGATTGGGAGACCCAGTACTTC. It translates to CSANDWETQYF.

The V and J genes are TRBV20-1 and TRBJ1-3; 10 bases fit TRBD1. Germline CDR1 reads DFQATT; CDR2 reads SNEGSKA (reference sequence). Unmatched junction bases numbered 9, after V lost 6 bases and J lost 4 bases. This CDR3 spans 15 amino acids. The CDR3 coding sequence is TGCAGTGCCACAAGACAGGGGGCGTCCGGAAACACCATATATTTT. Translated, it gives CSATRQGASGNTIYF.

This clonotype turned up a few times. The chain recombines TRBV7-2 with TRBJ1-2, with a tentative D call TRBD1 (5 bases). The CDR3 is 14 residues long. Germline lookup yields CDR1 SGHTA and CDR2 FQGNSA. Between the trimmed V and J ends, which lost 4 bases and 4 bases, there was a span of 13 bases. The CDR3 sequence is CASSYGTAAYGYTF. In DNA, the CDR3 is TGTGCCAGCAGCTACGGGACTGCCGCCTATGGCTACACCTTC.

The CDR3 here is CASRPGTSNTGELFF. The CDR3 DNA sequence: TGCGCCAGCAGGCCAGGGACCTCGAACACCGGGGAGCTGTTTTTT. The J gene is TRBJ2-2, the V gene TRBV5-1; D tentatively fits TRBD1 or TRBD2 (5 bases each). V was cut by 5 bases and J by 0 bases, with 11 bases left in between. Germline V lookup: CDR1 SGHRS, CDR2 YFSETQ. This CDR3 comprises 15 residues.

The sample holds a few counts of this clonotype. The rearrangement links TRBV4-2 to TRBJ2-2; TRBD2 matches at 12 bases. This CDR3 contains 18 residues. Germline V gene data show CDR1 as LGHNA and CDR2 as YNFKEQ. The junction had 3 bases not matched to a gene; V was cut back by 1 base and J by 0 bases. Here the CDR3 reads CASSQGLAGASNTGELFF. The CDR3, as DNA: TGTGCCAGCAGCCAAGGACTAGCGGGGGCCTCGAACACCGGGGAGCTGTTTTTT.

V gene TRBV12-3 or TRBV12-4 combines with J gene TRBJ2-7; D remains unclear. Trimming took off 7 bases at V and 3 bases at J, with 19 bases between the two ends. The CDR3 totals 15 residues. CDR3 coding DNA: TGTGCCAGCACCAGACTTTCTGCCCGCGGCTACGAGCAGTACTTC. It specifies CASTRLSARGYEQYF.

The genes are TRBV19 and TRBJ1-5, with 10 bases fitting TRBD1. In germline, CDR1 is LNHDA, CDR2 SQIVND (reference sequence). The CDR3 totals 15 residues. Trimming at V came to 6 bases and at J to 2 bases, leaving 4 bases not matched to a gene. The chain's CDR3 is CASSGTGARNQPQHF. The DNA of the CDR3 is TGTGCCAGTAGCGGGACAGGGGCTCGCAATCAGCCCCAGCATTTT.

V is TRBV27 and J is TRBJ2-5, with no clear D. The germline V gene encodes CDR1 MNHEY and CDR2 SMNVEV (reference sequence). The CDR3 extends over 15 amino acids. V dropped 7 bases and J dropped 2 bases, with 17 bases sitting between them. The CDR3 sequence: CASKPLGPTQETQYF. CDR3 bases: TGTGCCAGCAAGCCGCTGGGCCCCACGCAAGAGACCCAGTACTTC.

This clonotype was observed a handful of times. J is TRBJ2-7 and V is TRBV3-1; D remains unclear. The germline V gene encodes CDR1 LGHDT and CDR2 YNNKEL (reference sequence). V lost 0 bases to trimming and J lost 1 base, with 13 bases between them. The length of the CDR3 is 16 residues. CDR3 bases: TGTGCCAGCAGCCAAGATCCCCCCAGTCTATCCTACGAGCAGTACTTC. This sequence encodes CASSQDPPSLSYEQYF.

The chain couples TRBV5-1 to TRBJ2-2; D remains ambiguous. CDR3 length equals 15 residues. Looked up from germline, CDR1 is SGHRS and CDR2 is YFSETQ. V was clipped by 4 bases and J by 4 bases, with 14 bases between them. The DNA for the CDR3 is TGCGCCAGCAGCCGCTGGCGGTCCAGCACCGGGGAGCTGTTTTTT. Translation gives CASSRWRSSTGELFF.

V gene TRBV3-1 combines with J gene TRBJ1-2; 7 nucleotides agree with TRBD1. V dropped 3 bases and J dropped 13; count of bases not matched to a gene: 14. CDR3 length: 14 amino acids. Germline V gene lookup returns CDR1 LGHDT and CDR2 YNNKEL (reference sequence). As DNA, the CDR3 is TGTGCCAGCAGCCAGGAGACAGGGCAATCCCGTCTCACCTTC. Its translation is CASSQETGQSRLTF.

This sequence joins TRBV4-1 and TRBJ2-1, with 9 bases matching TRBD2. Trimming cost V 2 bases and J 7 bases; bases outside gene matches: 6. In germline, CDR1 is MGHRA, CDR2 YSYEKL. The CDR3 has 15 residues. CDR3 DNA: TGCGCCAGCAGCCAACTAGCGGGAAGAGTTAATGAGCAGTTCTTC. It encodes CASSQLAGRVNEQFF.

This clonotype has more than one count but fewer than ten. The CDR3, as DNA: TGTGCCAGCAGCCCCACCGAAGTTGCCTACGAGCAGTACTTC. Its protein product is CASSPTEVAYEQYF. V usage is TRBV7-9 and J usage is TRBJ2-7; no clear D gene. Trimming removed 5 bases from V and 2 bases from J, with 13 bases in between. The CDR3 has 14 amino acids. The germline V gene encodes CDR1 SEHNR and CDR2 FQNEAQ (reference sequence).

This clonotype was counted a single time. The chain combines TRBV5-1 with TRBJ2-7, with a tentative D call TRBD2 (5 bases). The V gene lost 2 bases and the J gene lost 7 bases, with 7 bases spanning the gap. This CDR3 is 11 amino acids long. Germline CDR1 and CDR2: SGHRS and YFSETQ. CDR3 loop: CASSLTGEQYF. As DNA, the CDR3 is TGCGCCAGCAGCTTAACGGGAGAGCAGTACTTC.

V is TRBV5-1 and J is TRBJ1-6, with 8 nucleotides matching TRBD1. CDR3 length equals 16 residues. V shed 4 bases and J 5 bases; nucleotides not matched to a gene: 8. The germline CDR1 and CDR2 sequences are SGHRS and YFSETQ. The chain's CDR3 is CASSLDRAENNSPLHF. In DNA form, the CDR3 reads TGCGCCAGCAGCCTGGACAGGGCTGAAAATAATTCACCCCTCCACTTT. Filled out from reference TRBV5-1 and TRBJ1-6, the complete variable domain reads KAGVTQTPRYLIKTRGQQVTLSCSPISGHRSVSWYQQTPGQGLQFLFEYFSETQRNKGNFPGRFSGRQFSNSRSEMNVSTLELGDSALYLCASSLDRAENNSPLHFGNGTRLTVT.

This clonotype was seen only a few times. The gene calls are TRBV28 and TRBJ1-6; D gene uncertain. The CDR3 extends over 15 amino acids. Germline CDR1 MDHEN, CDR2 SYDVKM. V lost 7 bases and J 17 bases, leaving 27 bases between the germline ends. The CDR3 protein is CASIRSLIWGEGVHF. CDR3 in DNA: TGTGCCAGCATCAGGAGCCTAATATGGGGTGAAGGTGTCCACTTT.

This clonotype was counted a few times. The chain has TRBV21-1 and TRBJ2-1; no DNA check was done on the table's D call, TRBD1. TRBV21-1 is marked as a pseudogene. The CDR3 consists of 13 residues. The CDR3 protein is CASREKGTAEQFF. The CDR3, as DNA: TGTGCCAGCCGAGAAAAAGGGACAGCTGAGCAGTTCTTC.